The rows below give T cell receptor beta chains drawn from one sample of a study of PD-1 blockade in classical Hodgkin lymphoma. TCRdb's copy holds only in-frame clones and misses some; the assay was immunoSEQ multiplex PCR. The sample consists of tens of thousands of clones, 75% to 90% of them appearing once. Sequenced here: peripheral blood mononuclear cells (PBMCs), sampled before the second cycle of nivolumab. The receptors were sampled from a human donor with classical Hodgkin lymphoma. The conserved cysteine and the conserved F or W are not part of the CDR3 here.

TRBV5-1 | ASSGESRVEQY
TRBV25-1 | ASSESGRGNTEAF
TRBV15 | ATSRGGSSGRLGTDTQY
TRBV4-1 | ASSQDPGLNTEAF
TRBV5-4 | ASSLGGLAGASSTDTQY
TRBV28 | ASSSGLAGGEQY
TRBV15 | ATSRVDTGELF
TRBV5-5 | ASSPRTGRQNSSPLH
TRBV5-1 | ASSVVAAPLLLDSYEQY
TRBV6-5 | ASSVTGTDDEQF
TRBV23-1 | ASSQWGGTNEKLF
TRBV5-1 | ASSPGPNYEQY
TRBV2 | ASTSTDTQY
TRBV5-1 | ASSLETTDTQY
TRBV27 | ASSSLWGPGQGLYSGNTIY
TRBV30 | AWFRRGSSYNEQF
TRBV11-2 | ASSPGNTEAF
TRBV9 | ASSKQQGALTDTQY
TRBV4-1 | ASGQLHDYGYT
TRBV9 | ASSGGLAGVQETQY
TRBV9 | ASSAGQGIYGYT
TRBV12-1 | ASSLWWLLETQY
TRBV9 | ASSEGKGTSGTDTQY
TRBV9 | ASSVGGGPLEQF
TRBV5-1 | ASSLGAGGLSEQF
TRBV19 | ASSGHPQQGSDQPQH
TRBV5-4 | ASSTGGSNQPQH
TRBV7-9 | ASSVGQGETQY
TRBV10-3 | AIRTSGSDNEQF
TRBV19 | ASRPTGMYSNQPQH
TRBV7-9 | ASSPSGTYNEQF
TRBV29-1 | SGVESTDTQY
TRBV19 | AKLDRDDQPQH
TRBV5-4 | ASSLGGLDTDTQY
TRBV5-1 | ASSSSKSYEQY
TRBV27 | ASTRKGSYNSPLH